This TCR beta chain came from a study of cytotoxic CD8 clonotypes in ibrutinib-treated CLL. The CDR3 runs to 16 residues. Trimming left V 1 base short and J 5 bases short, with 15 bases between. Germline-derived CDR1 and CDR2 are PRHDT and FYEKMQ (reference sequence). Profiling relied on immunoSEQ multiplex PCR, and the TCRdb table lists in-frame clones only, not all of them. This sample has more than 110,000 clones, with approximately 80% found just once. The V and J genes are TRBV13 and TRBJ2-1; D is unclear. The clonotype comes from a human donor with chronic lymphocytic leukemia. The sample consisted of PBMCs, taken after 24 months of ibrutinib treatment. For the CDR3, the DNA is TGTGCCAGCAGCTTAGCTCGTATCTATCCCAACAATGAGCAGTTCTTC. As protein: CASSLARIYPNNEQFF.